The 22 T cell receptor beta chains given below trace back to one sample, sequenced in a study of T cell repertoires in cytomegalovirus infection. TCRdb analysed the reads with MiXCR anew, one entry per CDR3 protein. The table shows 270,000 or so distinct CDR3 sequences, with over 15% occurring only once. The sample taken for sequencing was CD8+ T cells from PBMCs. Receptor source: a human donor in good health (CMV status not recorded). Some clones in this sample may be carry-over from other donors' samples.

This rearrangement joins TRBV12-3 or TRBV12-4 to TRBJ2-2; 9 bases align to TRBD2. The CDR3 sequence is 16 residues long. Trimming removed 5 bases from V and 6 bases from J; junction bases left unmatched: 10. CDR3 protein: CASSPFAGGLAGELFF. The DNA of the CDR3 is TGTGCCAGCAGTCCATTTGCGGGGGGGCTGGCCGGGGAGCTGTTTTTT.

V is TRBV5-5 and J is TRBJ1-1, with 8 bases fitting TRBD1. Looked up from germline, CDR1 is SGHKS and CDR2 is YYEKEE (reference sequence). J was trimmed by 4 bases and V by 1 base; bases with no gene match: 9. The CDR3 is 16 amino acids. CDR3 nucleotide sequence: TGTGCCAGCAGCTTGTACCTCGGACAGGGCGGCACTGAAGCTTTCTTT. Its protein product is CASSLYLGQGGTEAFF.

This clonotype came up many times. The chain couples TRBV7-9 to TRBJ2-7; D is perhaps TRBD1 (6 bases). Trimming left V 5 bases short and J 3 bases short, with 20 bases between. This CDR3 contains 16 residues. From germline, CDR1 is SEHNR and CDR2 FQNEAQ (reference sequence). CDR3 amino acids: CASSKTPPGQIYEQYF. In DNA, the CDR3 is TGTGCCAGCAGCAAAACCCCACCCGGACAGATCTACGAGCAGTACTTC.

This clonotype was counted only a few times. The J gene is TRBJ2-2, the V gene TRBV4-1; tentative D call: TRBD1 (5 bases). Germline V gives CDR1 MGHRA, CDR2 YSYEKL. The V end lost 1 base, the J end lost 7 bases, and 10 bases lay between the germline ends. The length of the CDR3 is 14 residues. The CDR3 bases are TGCGCCAGCAGCCAAGGGAAGGGGATCGGGGAGCTGTTTTTT. It is translated as CASSQGKGIGELFF.

The CDR3, as DNA: TGTGCCAGCAGCCAAGCGACGACAGGTTCCGAGCAGTACTTC. Residues: CASSQATTGSEQYF. The chain recombines TRBV14 with TRBJ2-7; perhaps TRBD1 as D (6 bases). The CDR3 contains 14 residues. Germline-derived CDR1 and CDR2 are SGHDN and FVKESK. Trimming shortened V by 1 base and J by 6 bases, and 13 bases separated the two germline ends.

The sample holds many counts of this clonotype. The chain joins TRBV7-9 to TRBJ2-2; a weak D match, TRBD2 (5 bases). V was trimmed by 5 bases and J by 0 bases, leaving 13 bases between them. There are 16 residues in the CDR3. CDR1 and CDR2 (germline): SEHNR, FQNEAQ (reference sequence). CDR3 bases: TGTGCCAGCAGCCCGAAGGACTCGCCGAACACCGGGGAGCTGTTTTTT. This encodes CASSPKDSPNTGELFF.

This clonotype was seen only a few times. This chain links TRBV20-1 with TRBJ1-2; no definite D call. Trimming shortened V by 1 base and J by 4 bases, and 13 bases separated the two germline ends. The CDR3 loop spans 14 amino acids. The V gene's germline CDR1 is DFQATT and CDR2 SNEGSKA (reference sequence). The CDR3 sequence is CSARVGVEAYGYTF. The CDR3 coding sequence is TGCAGTGCTAGAGTGGGCGTGGAGGCCTATGGCTACACCTTC.

This clonotype was seen more than once but under ten times. This chain connects TRBV6-2 or TRBV6-3 to TRBJ2-7; weak D call: TRBD2 (5 bases). The CDR3 is 14 residues long. In germline, CDR1 is MNHEY, CDR2 SVGEGT. V was pared by 2 bases and J by 0 bases, with 8 bases between. The CDR3 sequence: CASSYGGPSYEQYF. As DNA, the CDR3 is TGTGCCAGCAGTTACGGAGGTCCCTCCTACGAGCAGTACTTC.

Many counts were recorded for this clonotype. The chain has TRBV7-9 and TRBJ2-7, with 9 nucleotides matching TRBD1. The CDR3 contains 13 residues. V trimming: 9 bases; J trimming: 0 bases; junction bases outside the gene matches: 3. Germline values: CDR1 SEHNR, CDR2 FQNEAQ (reference sequence). In nucleotides, the CDR3 is TGTGCCAGTGGGGGACAGGGCTCCTACGAGCAGTACTTC. It codes for CASGGQGSYEQYF.

This clonotype was seen many times. CDR3 sequence reads: CASSPGTTFGGNTIYF. The CDR3 DNA reads TGTGCCAGCAGCCCCGGGACTACCTTTGGTGGAAACACCATATATTTT. The genes are TRBV28 and TRBJ1-3, with TRBD1 as a possible D gene (5 bases). Trimming pared 6 bases from V and 3 bases from J, leaving 18 bases between. This CDR3 region has 16 residues. Germline CDR1 MDHEN, CDR2 SYDVKM.

This clonotype has at least ten counts. V gene TRBV20-1 combines with J gene TRBJ1-6; 11 nucleotides agree with TRBD1. The CDR3 extends over 14 amino acids. J was trimmed by 9 bases and V by 3 bases; bases with no gene match: 4. Germline assignment: CDR1 DFQATT and CDR2 SNEGSKA (reference sequence). In DNA form, the CDR3 reads TGCAGTGCTAGTAGTGGACAGGGGGCTTCACCCCTCCACTTT. Protein: CSASSGQGASPLHF.

This clonotype showed up just once. The rearrangement links TRBV5-1 to TRBJ2-1; 14 nucleotides line up with TRBD2. The germline CDR1 and CDR2 sequences are SGHRS and YFSETQ. The CDR3 covers 16 residues. Trimming removed 4 bases from V and 8 bases from J; junction bases left unmatched: 8. The CDR3 region is CASSGQTSGGAHEQFF. The CDR3 nucleotides read TGCGCCAGCAGCGGACAGACTAGCGGGGGGGCTCATGAGCAGTTCTTC.

V is TRBV5-6 and J is TRBJ1-1; D is uncertain. CDR1 and CDR2 (germline): SGHDT, YYEEEE. Deletions cut 4 bases from V and 8 bases from J, with 15 bases between. The CDR3 sequence is 13 residues long. The CDR3 region is CASSLGLPAEAFF. CDR3 DNA sequence: TGTGCCAGCAGCCTCGGGTTGCCGGCGGAAGCTTTCTTT.

The V gene is TRBV6-6, the J gene TRBJ2-5, with 7 bases matching TRBD1. Germline CDR1 reads MNHNY; CDR2 reads SVGAGI (reference sequence). CDR3 size: 16 residues. The ends lost 8 bases at V and 3 bases at J; junction bases unmatched: 15. CDR3 DNA: TGTGCCAGCCTCCCTAACTGGGGGACAGAGAAAGAGACCCAGTACTTC. This encodes CASLPNWGTEKETQYF.

This chain uses TRBV10-3 with TRBJ2-2; D uncertain. The CDR3 sequence is 12 residues long. Germline values: CDR1 ENHRY, CDR2 SYGVKD. Trimming took off 9 bases at V and 4 bases at J, with 9 bases between the two ends. CDR3 loop: CAIRTGTGELFF. As DNA, the CDR3 is TGTGCCATTCGGACGGGCACCGGGGAGCTGTTTTTT.

This clonotype showed up just a few times. The V and J genes are TRBV20-1 and TRBJ2-1; TRBD2 matches 9 bases. The junction had 7 bases not matched to a gene; V was cut back by 6 bases and J by 4 bases. The CDR3 spans 14 residues. The germline CDR1 and CDR2 sequences are DFQATT and SNEGSKA (reference sequence). CDR3: CSAEAGGGYNEQFF. The DNA of the CDR3 is TGCAGTGCAGAAGCGGGGGGAGGGTACAATGAGCAGTTCTTC.

The gene calls are TRBV6-4 and TRBJ2-3; a possible D gene is TRBD2 (5 bases). Germline V gene data show CDR1 as MRHNA and CDR2 as SNTAGT. The V and J ends lost 2 bases and 2 bases respectively, with 11 bases between them. This CDR3 comprises 15 residues. The CDR3 region has the DNA TGTGCCAGCAGTGACGGGCCTAGCTCCACAGATACGCAGTATTTT. Its translation: CASSDGPSSTDTQYF.

This clonotype was detected ten times or more. CDR3 sequence reads: CASSGGITDTQYF. CDR3 bases: TGTGCCAGCAGCGGAGGTATCACAGATACGCAGTATTTT. The gene calls are TRBV6-1 and TRBJ2-3; TRBD2 is a possible D gene (5 bases). CDR1 MNHNS and CDR2 SASEGT come from the germline V gene. This CDR3 is built from 13 residues. The germline V and J ends were trimmed by 6 bases and 2 bases, with 9 bases remaining between them.

This clonotype was counted at least ten times. The J gene is TRBJ2-2, the V gene TRBV6-4; D remains unclear. V was cut by 3 bases and J by 3 bases, with 11 bases left in between. Germline V gene data show CDR1 as MRHNA and CDR2 as SNTAGT. The CDR3 is 15 amino acids. Written as DNA, the CDR3 is TGTGCCAGCAGTGATGGCGCGGCTCACACCGGGGAGCTGTTTTTT. Translated, it gives CASSDGAAHTGELFF.

This clonotype was detected many times. The chain combines TRBV11-2 with TRBJ1-1, with 8 bases lining up with TRBD1. After removal of 5 bases from V and 7 bases from J, the junction contained 15 bases not matched to a gene. This CDR3 has 16 residues. Germline CDR1 reads SGHAT; CDR2 reads FQNNGV. CDR3 in amino acids: CASSPISGGPDLEAFF. Written as DNA, the CDR3 is TGTGCCAGCAGCCCGATTTCAGGGGGCCCTGATCTTGAAGCTTTCTTT.

This clonotype was recorded a few times. A junction boundary mismatches the germline segment, possibly from a read error. The rearrangement joins TRBV7-2 to TRBJ1-3; D is ambiguous. The CDR3 sequence is 15 residues long. Germline V gene lookup returns CDR1 SGHTA and CDR2 FQGNSA. The CDR3 sequence: CASSLGPSSGNTIYF. CDR3 bases: TGTGCCAGCAGTTTAGGGCCCAGCTCTGGAAACACCATATATTTT.

This clonotype was observed once. The chain employs TRBV20-1 and TRBJ2-7; TRBD1 agrees at 10 bases. The CDR3 spans 13 residues. With 6 bases clipped from V and 2 bases from J, the junction kept 4 bases outside the gene matches. The germline V gene encodes CDR1 DFQATT and CDR2 SNEGSKA (reference sequence). CDR3 protein: CSARDRGTYEQYF. In nucleotides, the CDR3 is TGCAGTGCCCGGGACAGGGGAACCTACGAGCAGTACTTC.